This TCR beta chain was obtained from a study of T cells in tumors after PD-1 blockade. The table came from immunoSEQ multiplex PCR; TCRdb's copy has only in-frame clones and leaves some out. The data hold 54,000 or so clones, with around 77% observed a single time. CDR3 length: 18 residues. Trimming took 2 bases from V and 0 from J, leaving 19 bases between them. Germline CDR1 is MNHNS and CDR2 is SASEGT. Source: PBMCs, taken before anti-PD-1 treatment. This receptor was taken from a human donor with basal cell carcinoma. V usage is TRBV6-1 and J usage is TRBJ1-2, with D possibly TRBD1 on 5 matching bases. CDR3 sequence (DNA): TGTGCCAGCAGTGAACAACCGGGACGTTCCACTGCTAACTATGGCTACACCTTC. Its protein is CASSEQPGRSTANYGYTF.